This entry is about one T cell receptor (beta chain). Antigen: not known. In germline, CDR1 is MDHEN, CDR2 SYDVKM. V lost 7 bases, J lost 0 bases, and 9 bases stayed unmatched. The CDR3 has 16 residues. The sample belongs to a study of shared clonotypes between healthy human individuals. The study, taken as a whole, reports: Donors were few, which limited the genetic and exposure-history diversity represented.

Assay used: immunoSEQ multiplex PCR; TCRdb lists only in-frame clones, some missing. The data contain hundreds of thousands of clones, more than 95% of them singletons. This rearrangement joins TRBV28 to TRBJ1-3, with 7 bases identical to TRBD1. Sequenced: naive CD4+ T cells sorted from blood. Subset noted: CD45RA+ positively selected. The TCR originated in a woman younger than 45 in good health. The CDR3 is CASTNPTGSSGNTIYF. The CDR3 bases are TGTGCCAGCACTAACCCGACAGGGTCCTCTGGAAACACCATATATTTT.